This note documents a single TCR beta chain sequence. With V trimmed by 4 bases and J by 5 bases, 8 bases remained unmatched. From germline, CDR1 is SNHLY and CDR2 FYNNEI. The CDR3 totals 16 residues. The sample originates from a study of blood T cell repertoires in COVID-19. Across the whole study: The origin of the acute and convalescent COVID-19 samples was the United States, Italy and Spain. T cells, B-cell-depleted T cells, or PBMCs supplied cDNA or gDNA.

Under the authors' procedure: Counts of nucleated cells, estimated from reference gene primer amplification, were obtained. The protocol was immunoSEQ multiplex PCR, while the TCRdb copy is restricted to in-frame clones and leaves out a portion. That table furnishes V, J and clone size, whereas the DNA furnished D and trimming. The table lists 75,000 to 100,000 clones, around 87% of them singletons. This chain links TRBV2 with TRBJ2-1; 10 bases align to TRBD2. The sample was peripheral blood. This TCR came from a human donor in a cohort sampled during active COVID-19. Here the CDR3 reads CASSGLSGRADNEQFF. The CDR3 DNA follows: TGTGCCAGCAGTGGACTGAGCGGGAGGGCCGACAATGAGCAGTTCTTC.